Included here is one T cell receptor (beta chain) sequence, with context. The antigen is unknown. Some second doses came at about 4 weeks and others at about 12 weeks; these were pooled. These data belong to a study of T cell responses to AZD1222 COVID-19 vaccine. Study-wide results and limits: A mostly white British donor set with more females was recruited, and clonal diversity was possibly underestimated. Spike-specific TCR breadth rose after two AZD1222 doses, and depth rose as well. Researchers report vaccine-associated CD4 TCRs spanning spike, with dominance at 160-218 and 743-854.

The method was immunoSEQ multiplex PCR; TCRdb's version includes in-frame clones alone and lacks a portion of them. Of about 130,000 clones in the sample, 92% were seen once. The germline V and J ends were trimmed by 7 bases and 0 bases, with 4 bases remaining between them. The germline CDR1 and CDR2 sequences are MNHEY and SVGAGI. The CDR3 has 13 amino acids. Material: peripheral blood, obtained 28 days after the second AZD1222 dose. The TCR sequence derives from an adult who received the AZD1222 COVID-19 vaccine. The chain joins TRBV6-5 to TRBJ2-6; D not certain. As DNA, the CDR3 is TGTGCCAGCATCCTCTCTGGGGCCAACGTCCTGACTTTC. Its protein is CASILSGANVLTF.